Here is one T cell receptor beta chain with its context. Those who participated ranged in age from roughly 18 to 100 years and resided in about two dozen US areas. Cohort assignment relied on participant-reported clinical history. The record originates from a study of blood T cell repertoires in COVID-19. As for the study in general: The origin of the acute and convalescent COVID-19 samples was the United States, Italy and Spain. T cells, B-cell-depleted T cells, or PBMCs provided the cDNA or gDNA that served as material.

Method: immunoSEQ multiplex PCR; TCRdb's copy keeps in-frame clones and lacks some. Of 200,000 or so clones in the sample, 87% are singletons; the top ten hold approximately 11%. The germline CDR1 and CDR2 sequences are SGHNT and YENEEA. This CDR3 region has 14 residues. Trimming stripped 1 base from V and 7 bases from J, with 11 bases between. The material sequenced was PBMCs or T cells enriched from blood (not recorded which). This receptor was identified in a man aged 25-40 years who had recovered from COVID-19. The chain combines TRBV11-3 with TRBJ2-1; no clear D. CDR3 loop: CASSLGSVPNEQFF. The CDR3 DNA sequence: TGTGCCAGCAGCTTAGGATCGGTTCCTAATGAGCAGTTCTTC. Complete variable domain (other parts from reference TRBV11-3 and TRBJ2-1): EAGVVQSPRYKIIEKKQPVAFWCNPISGHNTLYWYLQNLGQGPELLIRYENEEAVDDSQLPKDRFSAERLKGVDSTLKIQPAELGDSAVYLCASSLGSVPNEQFFGPGTRLTVL.